The next 18 T cell receptor beta chains were all read from a single sample in a study of blood T cell repertoires in COVID-19. Measured with immunoSEQ multiplex PCR; TCRdb has only the in-frame clones, and not every one. This sample has about 42,000 clones, with about 88% found just once. Source material: peripheral blood. The receptors originated from a human donor in a cohort sampled during active COVID-19.

The chain is built from TRBV6-5 and TRBJ2-2, with D uncertain. The V and J ends lost 7 bases and 3 bases respectively, with 9 bases between them. Germline V gene data show CDR1 as MNHEY and CDR2 as SVGAGI. This CDR3 region has 13 residues. CDR3 protein: CASKALYTGELFF. The CDR3 DNA sequence: TGTGCCAGCAAAGCACTCTACACCGGGGAGCTGTTTTTT.

The chain carries TRBV2 and TRBJ2-2, with a possible D match to TRBD2 (7 bases). CDR3 length: 16 amino acids. Per the germline V gene, CDR1 is SNHLY and CDR2 is FYNNEI. Trimming took 1 base from V and 4 from J, leaving 13 bases between them. The CDR3 DNA reads TGTGCCAGCAGTGAAGTAGGGGGAGGGACCACCGGGGAGCTGTTTTTT. Translated: CASSEVGGGTTGELFF.

The chain uses TRBV9 and TRBJ2-2; 9 bases line up with TRBD2. Germline values: CDR1 SGDLS, CDR2 YYNGEE. The CDR3 extends over 15 amino acids. J was trimmed by 5 bases and V by 0 bases; bases with no gene match: 2. CDR3 sequence reads: CASSVGSGGTGELFF. The DNA of the CDR3 is TGTGCCAGCAGCGTAGGTAGCGGGGGTACCGGGGAGCTGTTTTTT.

The V and J genes are TRBV4-1 and TRBJ2-7; weak D call: TRBD2 (5 bases). Germline-derived CDR1 and CDR2 are MGHRA and YSYEKL. V lost 4 bases and J 6 bases, leaving 19 bases between the germline ends. This CDR3 region has 15 residues. The CDR3 protein is CASSPRPPTSREQYF. The CDR3 region has the DNA TGCGCCAGCAGCCCACGGCCTCCTACTAGTCGCGAGCAGTACTTC.

This clone has just one count. One end of the junction is discordant with germline, which a read error may explain. The V and J genes are TRBV14 and TRBJ2-3; 10 nucleotides agree with TRBD2. Looked up from germline, CDR1 is SGHDN and CDR2 is FVKESK. This CDR3 has 15 amino acids. Here the CDR3 reads CASTQAGGSTDTQYF. In nucleotides, the CDR3 is TGTGCCAGCACCCAAGCGGGGGGGAGCACAGATACGCAGTATTTT. Supplemented by reference TRBV14 and TRBJ2-3, the full variable domain reads EAGVTQFPSHSVIEKGQTVTLRCDPISGHDNLYWYRRVMGKEIKFLLHFVKESKQDESGMPNNRFLAERTGGTYSTLKVQPAELEDSGVYFCASTQAGGSTDTQYFGPGTRLTVL.

The rearrangement links TRBV5-1 to TRBJ1-2; D perhaps matches TRBD1 (5 bases). Germline loops: CDR1 SGHRS, CDR2 YFSETQ. V was cut by 0 bases and J by 6 bases, with 18 bases left in between. CDR3 length: 16 amino acids. CDR3 in amino acids: CASSLEGRMGVDGYTF. The CDR3 DNA is TGCGCCAGCAGCTTGGAGGGGCGTATGGGTGTCGATGGCTACACCTTC.

The V and J genes are TRBV24-1 and TRBJ2-3; TRBD2 agrees at 8 bases. Germline V CDR1 and CDR2: KGHDR, SFDVKD. The CDR3 has 17 amino acids. Trimming took 4 bases from V and 1 from J; bases not matched to a gene: 9. The CDR3 DNA is TGTGCCACCAGTGACTCGGGACTAGATACGGGCACAGATACGCAGTATTTT. Protein product: CATSDSGLDTGTDTQYF.

The rearrangement uses TRBV5-1 and TRBJ2-7; 10 bases align to TRBD1. The germline CDR1 and CDR2 sequences are SGHRS and YFSETQ. The V segment lost 6 bases and the J segment 1 base; nucleotides outside the gene matches: 7. CDR3 size: 15 residues. CDR3 amino acids: CASNNRDRGSYEQYF. The DNA for the CDR3 is TGCGCCAGCAACAACCGGGACAGGGGATCCTACGAGCAGTACTTC. Based on the CDR3 plus reference TRBV5-1 and TRBJ2-7, the full variable domain is KAGVTQTPRYLIKTRGQQVTLSCSPISGHRSVSWYQQTPGQGLQFLFEYFSETQRNKGNFPGRFSGRQFSNSRSEMNVSTLELGDSALYLCASNNRDRGSYEQYFGPGTRLTVT.

This chain uses TRBV5-8 with TRBJ2-4; TRBD1 might be the D (5 bases). This CDR3 spans 11 amino acids. The germline gives CDR1 SGHTS, CDR2 YDEGEE. V was cut by 2 bases and J by 14 bases, with 11 bases left in between. The CDR3 loop is CASSFQGSKYF. The CDR3 region has the DNA TGTGCCAGCAGCTTCCAGGGTAGTAAGTACTTC. Variable domain in full (rest from reference TRBV5-8 and TRBJ2-4): EAGVTQSPTHLIKTRGQQATLRCSPISGHTSVYWYQQALGLGLQFLLWYDEGEERNRGNFPPRFSGRQFPNYSSELNVNALELEDSALYLCASSFQGSKYFGAGTRLSVL.

The rearrangement uses TRBV4-1 and TRBJ2-1; unclear D gene. In germline, CDR1 is MGHRA, CDR2 YSYEKL. The CDR3 loop spans 13 amino acids. V gave up 4 bases and J gave up 4 bases, with 8 bases separating them. Here the CDR3 DNA reads TGCGCCAGCAGCCGAGACCGTTACAATGAGCAGTTCTTC. It is translated as CASSRDRYNEQFF.

V is TRBV24-1 and J is TRBJ2-7; 8 bases map to TRBD1. With 7 bases clipped from V and 3 bases from J, the junction kept 10 bases outside the gene matches. The CDR3 runs 15 residues. Germline CDR1 and CDR2: KGHDR and SFDVKD. For the CDR3, the DNA is TGTGCCACCAGCAACACAGGGGGACCATACTACGAGCAGTACTTC. It translates to CATSNTGGPYYEQYF.

The chain uses TRBV20-1 and TRBJ2-1, with D maybe TRBD2 (6 bases). The germline gives CDR1 DFQATT, CDR2 SNEGSKA (reference sequence). The CDR3 consists of 14 residues. Trimming stripped 3 bases from V and 1 base from J, with 10 bases between. Here the CDR3 reads CSASPGGSYNEQFF. CDR3 nucleotide sequence: TGCAGTGCTAGTCCCGGGGGTTCCTACAATGAGCAGTTCTTC.

V and J are TRBV23-1 and TRBJ2-7; TRBD1 matches 8 bases. TRBV23-1 is filed as an ORF, its function uncertain. The CDR3 length is 16 residues. J gave up 4 bases and V 0 bases, and 8 bases lay outside the gene matches. This chain's CDR3 is CASSQSGRGHSYEQYF. Written as DNA, the CDR3 is TGCGCCAGCAGTCAATCAGGCAGGGGGCATTCGTACGAGCAGTACTTC.

V gene TRBV18 combines with J gene TRBJ1-2, with TRBD1 identical over 11 bases. The germline V gene has CDR1 KGHSH and CDR2 LQKENI. Trimming at V came to 2 bases and at J to 2 bases, leaving 7 bases not matched to a gene. The CDR3 is 17 amino acids. The DNA for the CDR3 is TGTGCCAGCTCACCAGGACAGGGGGCTGGAGTCAACTATGGCTACACCTTC. Amino acid sequence: CASSPGQGAGVNYGYTF.

The rearrangement links TRBV3-1 (or the pseudogene TRBV3-2) to TRBJ2-3; no reliable D call. CDR3 length: 15 residues. Trimming removed 5 bases at V and 0 bases at J, with 12 bases between. Germline CDR1 LGHDT, CDR2 YNNKEL (reference sequence). The CDR3 DNA is TGTGCCAGCAGCTTTAGCAGCACTAGCACAGATACGCAGTATTTT. Translated, it gives CASSFSSTSTDTQYF.

The chain employs TRBV3-1 (or the pseudogene TRBV3-2) and TRBJ1-1; possibly TRBD1 for D (6 bases). V lost 0 bases and J lost 2, with 16 bases in between. Germline V gene sequence: CDR1 LGHDT, CDR2 YNNKEL (reference sequence). This CDR3 region has 17 residues. CDR3 in amino acids: CASSQDTLTGRNTEAFF. The CDR3 region has the DNA TGTGCCAGCAGCCAAGATACCTTGACAGGTCGTAACACTGAAGCTTTCTTT.

The genes are TRBV13 and TRBJ2-3, with TRBD2 matching 10 bases. The CDR3 sequence is 18 residues long. Germline loops: CDR1 PRHDT, CDR2 FYEKMQ (reference sequence). V lost 1 base and J lost 0; bases outside the gene matches: 7. CDR3 DNA sequence: TGTGCCAGCAGCTTAGCGGCTAGCGGGGGTTTAAGCACAGATACGCAGTATTTT. Translated, it gives CASSLAASGGLSTDTQYF.

CDR3 region: CASGSGTNTGEQYF. Here the CDR3 DNA reads TGCGCCAGCGGGTCCGGGACAAATACTGGGGAGCAGTACTTC. The genes are TRBV5-1 and TRBJ2-7; TRBD1 is a possible D gene (6 bases). Looked up from germline, CDR1 is SGHRS and CDR2 is YFSETQ. Trimming cost V 7 bases and J 7 bases, with 21 bases left between them. The length of the CDR3 is 14 residues.